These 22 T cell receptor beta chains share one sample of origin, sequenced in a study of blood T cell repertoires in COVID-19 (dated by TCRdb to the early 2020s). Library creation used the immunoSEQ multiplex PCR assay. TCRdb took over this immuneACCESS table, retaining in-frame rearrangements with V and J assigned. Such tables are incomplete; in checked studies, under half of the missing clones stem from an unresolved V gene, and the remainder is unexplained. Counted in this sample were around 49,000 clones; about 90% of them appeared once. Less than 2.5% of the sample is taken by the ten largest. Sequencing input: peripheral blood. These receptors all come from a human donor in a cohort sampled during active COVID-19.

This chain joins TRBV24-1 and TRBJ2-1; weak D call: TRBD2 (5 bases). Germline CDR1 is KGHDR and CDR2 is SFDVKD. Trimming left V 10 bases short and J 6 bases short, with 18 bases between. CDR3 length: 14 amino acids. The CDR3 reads CATSNPEGSNEQFF. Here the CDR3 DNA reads TGTGCCACTTCCAACCCCGAGGGATCCAATGAGCAGTTCTTC.

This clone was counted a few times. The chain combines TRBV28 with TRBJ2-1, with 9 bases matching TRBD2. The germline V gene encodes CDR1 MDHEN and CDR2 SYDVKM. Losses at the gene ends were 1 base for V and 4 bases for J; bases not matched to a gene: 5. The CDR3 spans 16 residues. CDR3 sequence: CASSLFTSGSYNEQFF. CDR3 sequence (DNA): TGTGCCAGCAGTTTATTTACTAGCGGGTCGTACAATGAGCAGTTCTTC.

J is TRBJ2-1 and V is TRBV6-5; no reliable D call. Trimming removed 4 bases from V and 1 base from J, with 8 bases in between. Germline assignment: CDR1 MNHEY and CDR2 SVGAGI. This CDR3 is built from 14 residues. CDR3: CASSSTPSYNEQFF. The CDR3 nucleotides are TGTGCCAGCAGTTCCACACCGTCCTACAATGAGCAGTTCTTC.

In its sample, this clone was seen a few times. This CDR3 is CASSTVDRTEQYF. In DNA form, the CDR3 reads TGTGCCAGCAGTACAGTTGACAGAACCGAGCAGTACTTC. The rearrangement joins TRBV5-4 to TRBJ2-7; tentative D call: TRBD1 (5 bases). Deletions cut 5 bases from V and 6 bases from J, with 15 bases between. Germline assignment: CDR1 SGHNT and CDR2 YYREEE (reference sequence). This CDR3 has 13 residues.

CDR3 DNA sequence: TGTGCCAGCAGCGAAACAAGAGCTAGCGGGGGACCCCAGTACTTC. It translates to CASSETRASGGPQYF. The rearrangement uses TRBV11-2 and TRBJ2-7, with TRBD2 matching 10 bases. This CDR3 spans 15 amino acids. Germline V gene data show CDR1 as SGHAT and CDR2 as FQNNGV. With V trimmed by 5 bases and J by 10 bases, 14 bases remained unmatched.

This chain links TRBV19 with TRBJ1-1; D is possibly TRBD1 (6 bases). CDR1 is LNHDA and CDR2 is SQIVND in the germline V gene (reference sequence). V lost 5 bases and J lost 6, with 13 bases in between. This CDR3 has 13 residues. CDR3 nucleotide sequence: TGTGCCAGTAGTCTGGGGGCGCGTTCTGAAGCTTTCTTT. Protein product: CASSLGARSEAFF.

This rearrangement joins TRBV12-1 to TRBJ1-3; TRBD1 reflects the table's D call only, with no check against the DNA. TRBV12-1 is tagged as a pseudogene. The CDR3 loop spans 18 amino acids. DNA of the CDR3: TGTGCCAGCAGCCTACCGTTGCAGGGGGAATTATCTGGAAACACCATATATTTT. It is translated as CASSLPLQGELSGNTIYF.

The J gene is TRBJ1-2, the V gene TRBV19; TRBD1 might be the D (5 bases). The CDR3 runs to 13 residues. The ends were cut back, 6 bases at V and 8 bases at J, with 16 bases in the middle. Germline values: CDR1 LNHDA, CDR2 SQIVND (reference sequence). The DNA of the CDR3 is TGTGCCAGTAGGAAAACGCGACAGAACGGCTACACCTTC. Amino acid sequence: CASRKTRQNGYTF. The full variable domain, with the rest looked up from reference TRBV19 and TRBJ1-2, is DGGITQSPKYLFRKEGQNVTLSCEQNLNHDAMYWYRQDPGQGLRLIYYSQIVNDFQKGDIAEGYSVSREKKESFPLTVTSAQKNPTAFYLCASRKTRQNGYTFGSGTRLTVV.

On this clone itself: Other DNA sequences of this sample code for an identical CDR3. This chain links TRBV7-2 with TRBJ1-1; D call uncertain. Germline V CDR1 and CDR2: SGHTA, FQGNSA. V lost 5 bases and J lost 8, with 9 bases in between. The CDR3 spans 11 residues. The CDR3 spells CASSMRTEAFF. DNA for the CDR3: TGTGCCAGCAGCATGCGCACCGAAGCTTTCTTT.

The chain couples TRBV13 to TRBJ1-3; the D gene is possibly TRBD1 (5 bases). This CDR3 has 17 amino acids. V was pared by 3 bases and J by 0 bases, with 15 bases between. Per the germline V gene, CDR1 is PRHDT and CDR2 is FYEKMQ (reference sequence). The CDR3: CASSFSQGTLSGNTIYF. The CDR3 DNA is TGTGCCAGCAGCTTCTCCCAGGGAACTCTCTCTGGAAACACCATATATTTT.

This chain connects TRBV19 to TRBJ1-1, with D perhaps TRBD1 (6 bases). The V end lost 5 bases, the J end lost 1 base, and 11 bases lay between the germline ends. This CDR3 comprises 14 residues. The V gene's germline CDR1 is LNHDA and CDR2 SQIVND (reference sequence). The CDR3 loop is CASSHGRGNTEAFF. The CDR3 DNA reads TGTGCCAGTAGTCATGGCAGGGGGAACACTGAAGCTTTCTTT.

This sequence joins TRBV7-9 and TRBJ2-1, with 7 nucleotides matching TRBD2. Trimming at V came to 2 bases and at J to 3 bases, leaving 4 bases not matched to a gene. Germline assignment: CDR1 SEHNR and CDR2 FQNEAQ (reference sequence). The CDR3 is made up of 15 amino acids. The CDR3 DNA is TGTGCCAGCAGCTTAATTCGGGGGGTCTACAATGAGCAGTTCTTC. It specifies CASSLIRGVYNEQFF.

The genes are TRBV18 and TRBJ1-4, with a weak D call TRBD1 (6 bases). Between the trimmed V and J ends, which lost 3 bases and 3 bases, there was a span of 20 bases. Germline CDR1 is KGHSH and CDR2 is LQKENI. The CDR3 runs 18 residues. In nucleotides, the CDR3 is TGTGCCAGCTCACCGATTACAGGGTCGGGCGTTGCTAATGAAAAACTGTTTTTT. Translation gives CASSPITGSGVANEKLFF.

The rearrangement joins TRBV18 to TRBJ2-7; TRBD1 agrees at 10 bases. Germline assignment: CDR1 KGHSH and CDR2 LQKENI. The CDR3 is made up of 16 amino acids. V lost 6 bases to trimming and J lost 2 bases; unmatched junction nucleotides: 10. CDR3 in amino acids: CASSRSTGTGAYEQYF. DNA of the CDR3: TGTGCCAGCTCTCGCAGTACCGGGACAGGGGCCTACGAGCAGTACTTC. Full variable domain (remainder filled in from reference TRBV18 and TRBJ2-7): NAGVMQNPRHLVRRRGQEARLRCSPMKGHSHVYWYRQLPEEGLKFMVYLQKENIIDESGMPKERFSAEFPKEGPSILRIQQVVRGDSAAYFCASSRSTGTGAYEQYFGPGTRLTVT.

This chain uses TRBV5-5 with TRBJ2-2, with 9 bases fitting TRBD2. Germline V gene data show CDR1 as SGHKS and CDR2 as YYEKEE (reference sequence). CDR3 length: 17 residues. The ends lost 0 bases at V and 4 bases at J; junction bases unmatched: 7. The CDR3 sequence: CASSLGQRGAATGELFF. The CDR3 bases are TGTGCCAGCAGCTTGGGCCAGCGGGGGGCAGCCACCGGGGAGCTGTTTTTT.

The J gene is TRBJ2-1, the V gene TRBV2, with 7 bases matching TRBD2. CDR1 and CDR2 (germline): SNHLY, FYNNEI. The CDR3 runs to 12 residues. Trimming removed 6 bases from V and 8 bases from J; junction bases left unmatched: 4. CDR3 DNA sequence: TGTGCCAGCAGATCTGGGGGGGATGAGCAGTTCTTC. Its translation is CASRSGGDEQFF.

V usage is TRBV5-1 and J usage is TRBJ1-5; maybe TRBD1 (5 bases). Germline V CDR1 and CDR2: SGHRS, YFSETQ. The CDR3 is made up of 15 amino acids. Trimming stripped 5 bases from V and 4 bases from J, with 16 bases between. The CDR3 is CASSLTGGENQPQHF. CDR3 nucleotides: TGCGCCAGCAGTCTCACGGGGGGTGAAAATCAGCCCCAGCATTTT.

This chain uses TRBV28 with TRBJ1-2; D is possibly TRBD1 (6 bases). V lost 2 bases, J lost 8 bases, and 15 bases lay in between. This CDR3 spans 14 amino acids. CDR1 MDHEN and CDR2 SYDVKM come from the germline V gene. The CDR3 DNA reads TGTGCCAGCAGTTTAACGGGTCTAACAGGGGGCTACACCTTC. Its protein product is CASSLTGLTGGYTF.

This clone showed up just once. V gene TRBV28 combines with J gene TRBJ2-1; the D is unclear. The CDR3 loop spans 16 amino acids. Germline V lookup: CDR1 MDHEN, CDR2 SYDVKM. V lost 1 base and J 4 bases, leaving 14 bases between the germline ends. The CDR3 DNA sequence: TGTGCCAGCAGTTTATTGGCAGGCCGCGATTACAATGAGCAGTTCTTC. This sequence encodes CASSLLAGRDYNEQFF.

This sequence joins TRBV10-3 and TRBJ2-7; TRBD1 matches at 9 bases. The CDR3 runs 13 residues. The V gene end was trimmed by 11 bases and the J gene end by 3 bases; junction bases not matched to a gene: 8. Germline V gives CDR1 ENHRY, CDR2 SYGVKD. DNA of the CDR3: TGTGCCTCCAAGGACAGGGGCGTCTACGAGCAGTACTTC. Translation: CASKDRGVYEQYF.

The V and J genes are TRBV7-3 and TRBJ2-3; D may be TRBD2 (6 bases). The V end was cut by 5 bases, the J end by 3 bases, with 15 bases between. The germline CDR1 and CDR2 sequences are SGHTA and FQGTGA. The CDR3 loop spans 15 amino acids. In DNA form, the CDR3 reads TGTGCCAGCAGCCAAGGTGGGGGGAGAACAGATACGCAGTATTTT. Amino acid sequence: CASSQGGGRTDTQYF.

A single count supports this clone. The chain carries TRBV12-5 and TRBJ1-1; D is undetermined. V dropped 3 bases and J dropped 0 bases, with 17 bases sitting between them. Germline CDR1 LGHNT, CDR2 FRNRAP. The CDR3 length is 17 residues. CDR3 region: CASGLVLGVGMNTEAFF. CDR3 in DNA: TGTGCTAGTGGTTTAGTACTCGGGGTTGGCATGAACACTGAAGCTTTCTTT.